This T cell receptor (beta chain) was recovered during a study of control samples from healthy donors and cancer patients. The V gene's germline CDR1 is DFQATT and CDR2 SNEGSKA (reference sequence). The CDR3 is made up of 15 amino acids. V was cut by 3 bases and J by 5 bases, with 14 bases left in between. Method: immunoSEQ multiplex PCR; TCRdb's copy keeps in-frame clones and lacks some. The sample contains 70,000 to 75,000 clones, about 90% of which appear only once. V gene TRBV20-1 combines with J gene TRBJ1-6, with D maybe TRBD1 (6 bases). Sequenced sample: blood. The TCR comes from a woman aged 50 to 60 in good health. In nucleotides, the CDR3 is TGCAGTGCTAGTACAACAGGGATCAATAATTCACCCCTCCACTTT. It encodes CSASTTGINNSPLHF.